The 30 T cell receptor beta chains below come from one sample, sequenced in a study of T cell repertoires in cytomegalovirus infection. One entry per CDR3 protein results from TCRdb running MiXCR on the reads. The table includes 290,000 or so distinct CDR3 sequences, around 9.6% detected once. Sequencing used PBMCs. These receptors were collected from a human donor in good health (CMV status not recorded). Some clones in this sample may be carry-over from other donors' samples.

This clonotype was recorded at least ten times. The rearrangement uses TRBV28 and TRBJ2-7; D not resolved. Trimming removed 2 bases at V and 4 bases at J, with 9 bases between. The CDR3 consists of 13 residues. Germline-derived CDR1 and CDR2 are MDHEN and SYDVKM. The chain's CDR3 is CASSLTTAYEQYV. The CDR3 DNA follows: TGTGCCAGCAGTTTAACTACGGCATACGAGCAGTACGTC.

V is TRBV12-3 or TRBV12-4 and J is TRBJ2-1, with D possibly TRBD2 on 6 matching bases. V was pared by 3 bases and J by 7 bases, with 16 bases between. The CDR3 runs 15 residues. The CDR3 DNA reads as TGTGCCAGCAGTTTTTCGCGGGACCATCGAAATGAGCAGTTCTTC. Its translation is CASSFSRDHRNEQFF.

This clonotype was detected ten times or more. The chain has TRBV7-2 and TRBJ2-5; weak D call: TRBD1 (5 bases). The CDR3 totals 14 residues. V dropped 5 bases and J dropped 2 bases, with 12 bases sitting between them. CDR1 is SGHTA, CDR2 FQGNSA, per germline. The CDR3, as DNA: TGTGCCAGCAGCCCAGACAGATCTCAAGAGACCCAGTACTTC. Translation: CASSPDRSQETQYF.

Ten or more counts support this clonotype. The chain employs TRBV6-2 or TRBV6-3 and TRBJ2-6; a weak D match, TRBD1 (6 bases). From germline, CDR1 is MNHEY and CDR2 SVGEGT. The ends were cut back, 8 bases at V and 3 bases at J, with 14 bases in the middle. This CDR3 spans 15 amino acids. This chain's CDR3 is CASVSTGNGANVLTF. CDR3 nucleotides: TGTGCCAGCGTATCCACAGGGAATGGGGCCAACGTCCTGACTTTC.

This clonotype turned up a few times. The gene calls are TRBV28 and TRBJ2-1; 7 bases are a match to TRBD2. Unmatched junction bases numbered 7, after V lost 6 bases and J lost 8 bases. The CDR3 spans 13 residues. Germline assignment: CDR1 MDHEN and CDR2 SYDVKM. The CDR3 sequence: CASSLGGGDEQFF. For the CDR3, the DNA is TGTGCCAGCAGCCTGGGGGGGGGTGATGAGCAGTTCTTC.

This clonotype came up many times. The chain joins TRBV7-9 to TRBJ2-1; D gene uncertain. Trimming cost V 2 bases and J 8 bases, with 10 bases left between them. Germline assignment: CDR1 SEHNR and CDR2 FQNEAQ (reference sequence). The CDR3 length is 13 residues. The CDR3 protein is CASSLPGRDEQFF. CDR3 nucleotide sequence: TGTGCCAGCAGCTTACCTGGAAGGGATGAGCAGTTCTTC.

The CDR3 region is CASSQSRTPNYGYTF. In DNA form, the CDR3 reads TGTGCCAGCAGCCAAAGTCGGACTCCTAACTATGGCTACACCTTC. The chain couples TRBV3-1 to TRBJ1-2, with D unresolved. Trimming left V 2 bases short and J 0 bases short, with 10 bases between. Germline lookup yields CDR1 LGHDT and CDR2 YNNKEL (reference sequence). The CDR3 has 15 amino acids.

The V call is TRBV14, the J call TRBJ1-4; tentative D call: TRBD1 (5 bases). The germline V gene has CDR1 SGHDN and CDR2 FVKESK. The germline V and J ends were trimmed by 1 base and 7 bases, with 13 bases remaining between them. The CDR3 is 15 residues long. The CDR3 sequence: CASSQGWGGGEKLFF. The CDR3 DNA is TGTGCCAGCAGCCAAGGGTGGGGCGGAGGTGAAAAACTGTTTTTT. The full variable domain, in which reference TRBV14 and TRBJ1-4 provide the parts outside the CDR3, is EAGVTQFPSHSVIEKGQTVTLRCDPISGHDNLYWYRRVMGKEIKFLLHFVKESKQDESGMPNNRFLAERTGGTYSTLKVQPAELEDSGVYFCASSQGWGGGEKLFFGSGTQLSVL.

This clonotype was recorded at least ten times. V gene TRBV7-9 combines with J gene TRBJ2-5; no clear D. The CDR3 spans 14 residues. The germline CDR1 and CDR2 sequences are SEHNR and FQNEAQ (reference sequence). V gave up 1 base and J gave up 3 bases, with 9 bases separating them. CDR3 in DNA: TGTGCCAGCAGCTTAGAACTATCGGAAGAGACCCAGTACTTC. Its translation: CASSLELSEETQYF.

This clonotype was detected ten times or more. The chain couples TRBV20-1 to TRBJ2-5, with D possibly being TRBD2 (6 bases). V was cut by 7 bases and J by 1 base, with 16 bases left in between. The CDR3 covers 14 residues. Germline CDR1 is DFQATT and CDR2 is SNEGSKA (reference sequence). CDR3 bases: TGCAGTGGGAGGGGATTAGAGCCCCAAGAGACCCAGTACTTC. Its protein is CSGRGLEPQETQYF.

This clonotype appeared a few times. The gene calls are TRBV5-1 and TRBJ2-1; 9 nucleotides match TRBD1. Germline V CDR1 and CDR2: SGHRS, YFSETQ. CDR3 size: 15 residues. V was pared by 3 bases and J by 5 bases, with 6 bases of the junction left unmatched. The CDR3 DNA follows: TGCGCCAGCAGCTCCCCAGACAGGGGGAACAATGAGCAGTTCTTC. Translation gives CASSSPDRGNNEQFF.

Ten or more counts support this clonotype. The chain recombines TRBV28 with TRBJ1-1; 7 nucleotides align to TRBD1. With 4 bases clipped from V and 8 bases from J, the junction kept 13 bases outside the gene matches. The CDR3 length is 15 residues. Per the germline V gene, CDR1 is MDHEN and CDR2 is SYDVKM. In DNA form, the CDR3 reads TGTGCCAGCAGTTCACCGGGACAGAGCTTTTCCGAAGCTTTCTTT. As protein: CASSSPGQSFSEAFF.

Only a few counts were recorded for this clonotype. The chain has TRBV13 and TRBJ1-3; tentatively, D is TRBD1 (6 bases). The CDR3 length is 15 residues. Trimming shortened V by 3 bases and J by 6 bases, and 15 bases separated the two germline ends. Germline V gives CDR1 PRHDT, CDR2 FYEKMQ (reference sequence). CDR3 nucleotide sequence: TGTGCCAGCAGCTTCCGAGGGGGAGGCGAAAACACCATATATTTT. Its protein product is CASSFRGGGENTIYF. The variable domain in full, with the rest retrieved from reference TRBV13 and TRBJ1-3, is AAGVIQSPRHLIKEKRETATLKCYPIPRHDTVYWYQQGPGQDPQFLISFYEKMQSDKGSIPDRFSAQQFSDYHSELNMSSLELGDSALYFCASSFRGGGENTIYFGEGSWLTVV.

This clonotype was found many times. The V gene is TRBV7-2, the J gene TRBJ1-1; no clear D gene. This CDR3 spans 14 amino acids. The germline V gene encodes CDR1 SGHTA and CDR2 FQGNSA. V was clipped by 4 bases and J by 4 bases, with 13 bases between them. The CDR3 spells CASSYRTGVTEAFF. The CDR3 DNA reads TGTGCCAGCAGCTACCGTACTGGTGTCACTGAAGCTTTCTTT.

Comments on this clonotype: Given a much more abundant clone one base away, this may be a read error. The V gene is TRBV10-3, the J gene TRBJ2-7, with D uncertain. This CDR3 has 13 residues. V was pared by 4 bases and J by 7 bases, with 14 bases between. Germline V gene sequence: CDR1 ENHRY, CDR2 SYGVKD. The CDR3 DNA is TGTGCCATCAGTGTGCCAGCCGAAGGAGAGCAGTACTTC. Amino acid sequence: CAISVPAEGEQYF.

The V and J genes are TRBV12-3 or TRBV12-4 and TRBJ2-7; D possibly corresponds to TRBD2 (7 bases). The CDR3 spans 15 residues. V was pared by 2 bases and J by 0 bases, with 11 bases between. CDR3 DNA sequence: TGTGCCAGCAGTTTATCACGGGGGGCCTCCTACGAGCAGTACTTC. Translation gives CASSLSRGASYEQYF.

This clonotype was counted many times. This CDR3 is CASTHREGWSVGKLFF. Here the CDR3 DNA reads TGTGCCAGCACCCACAGGGAGGGGTGGAGTGTTGGAAAACTGTTTTTT. The gene calls are TRBV6-5 and TRBJ1-4; TRBD1 is a possible D gene (6 bases). The CDR3 runs 16 residues. Germline CDR1 and CDR2: MNHEY and SVGAGI. Trimming pared 7 bases from V and 10 bases from J, leaving 25 bases between.

As DNA, the CDR3 is TGTGCCAGCAGCCCCGCGGGGAGTCGGGAGCAGTACTTC. It yields the protein CASSPAGSREQYF. The chain has TRBV6-5 and TRBJ2-7; D is perhaps TRBD2 (6 bases). The CDR3 loop spans 13 amino acids. Germline CDR1 reads MNHEY; CDR2 reads SVGAGI. Trimming shortened V by 6 bases and J by 7 bases, and 16 bases separated the two germline ends.

This clonotype was counted many times. CDR3 coding DNA: TGTGCCAGCGGTCCCGGGGGTGGGCAGTTCTTC. It yields the protein CASGPGGGQFF. The chain couples TRBV12-3 or TRBV12-4 to TRBJ2-1, with D tentatively TRBD2 (6 bases). CDR3 length: 11 residues. The V end lost 8 bases, the J end lost 12 bases, and 14 bases lay between the germline ends.

In this sample, this clonotype turned up many times. The rearrangement uses TRBV28 and TRBJ2-2; D gene uncertain. The CDR3 has 13 amino acids. V lost 7 bases, J lost 1 base, and 7 bases lay in between. Germline V gene data show CDR1 as MDHEN and CDR2 as SYDVKM. As DNA, the CDR3 is TGTGCCAGCATGGTGGGGAACACCGGGGAGCTGTTTTTT. Its translation is CASMVGNTGELFF.

This clonotype was seen repeatedly, ten times or more. The V gene is TRBV6-5, the J gene TRBJ2-4, with D uncertain. The CDR3 extends over 15 amino acids. V was cut by 6 bases and J by 0 bases, with 12 bases left in between. The germline V gene has CDR1 MNHEY and CDR2 SVGAGI. CDR3 in amino acids: CASSSNRVAKNIQYF. CDR3 nucleotides: TGTGCCAGCAGCTCAAACAGAGTAGCCAAAAACATTCAGTACTTC.

This clonotype appeared a few times. The chain joins TRBV28 to TRBJ1-2; no firm D call. V was pared by 7 bases and J by 3 bases, with 12 bases between. Germline CDR1 MDHEN, CDR2 SYDVKM. The CDR3 sequence is 13 residues long. CDR3 residues: CASTIHSYYGYTF. The CDR3 DNA follows: TGTGCCAGCACCATCCACAGTTACTATGGCTACACCTTC.

This clonotype was recorded many times. This chain links TRBV20-1 with TRBJ1-6; D is unresolved. The CDR3 loop spans 13 amino acids. V was cut by 5 bases and J by 6 bases, with 11 bases left in between. Germline values: CDR1 DFQATT, CDR2 SNEGSKA (reference sequence). CDR3 DNA: TGCAGTGCTTCCCGGGTTTCTAATTCACCCCTCCACTTT. Translating gives CSASRVSNSPLHF.

This clonotype appeared many times. The V gene is TRBV6-2 or TRBV6-3, the J gene TRBJ1-1; D not resolved. CDR3 length: 13 residues. CDR1 and CDR2 from the germline V gene are MNHEY and SVGEGT. Deletions cut 2 bases from V and 7 bases from J, with 11 bases between. In DNA form, the CDR3 reads TGTGCCAGCAGTTACGTCGGCCCCCGTGAAGCTTTCTTT. This sequence encodes CASSYVGPREAFF.

This clonotype was counted ten times or more. V and J are TRBV28 and TRBJ2-7; TRBD1 might be the D (5 bases). The germline CDR1 and CDR2 sequences are MDHEN and SYDVKM. This CDR3 spans 11 amino acids. V was shortened by 4 bases and J by 5 bases, with 6 bases between the two germline ends. CDR3 region: CASSSGNEQYV. Here the CDR3 DNA reads TGTGCCAGCAGTTCAGGGAACGAGCAGTACGTC.

This clonotype was observed a handful of times. The chain carries TRBV29-1 and TRBJ1-1; maybe TRBD1 (5 bases). CDR3 length: 13 amino acids. Trimming removed 6 bases from V and 2 bases from J, with 13 bases in between. Germline V gene sequence: CDR1 SQVTM, CDR2 ANQGSEA. The CDR3 protein is CSVTDSKNTEAFF. In DNA, the CDR3 is TGCAGCGTGACCGACAGTAAAAACACTGAAGCTTTCTTT.

This clonotype was counted only a few times. The genes are TRBV20-1 and TRBJ2-5; D is perhaps TRBD1 or TRBD2 (6 bases each). Germline V CDR1 and CDR2: DFQATT, SNEGSKA (reference sequence). This CDR3 is built from 13 residues. Trimming stripped 3 bases from V and 4 bases from J, with 12 bases between. CDR3 bases: TGCAGTGCTAGGACGGGGGCCCTAGAGACCCAGTACTTC. Translation gives CSARTGALETQYF.

This clonotype came up many times. V gene TRBV20-1 combines with J gene TRBJ1-1; D is undetermined. V lost 6 bases and J lost 4, with 9 bases in between. The CDR3 length is 11 residues. Germline V gene sequence: CDR1 DFQATT, CDR2 SNEGSKA (reference sequence). The CDR3 coding sequence is TGCAGTGCCAGGAGTCCCACTGAAGCTTTCTTT. This codes for CSARSPTEAFF.

This clonotype was seen at least ten times. The chain uses TRBV25-1 and TRBJ2-3, with 8 bases fitting TRBD2. J was trimmed by 4 bases and V by 6 bases; bases with no gene match: 3. This CDR3 is built from 13 residues. Germline V gene data show CDR1 as MGHDK and CDR2 as SYGVNS. This CDR3 is CASRAGAADTQYF. CDR3 bases: TGTGCCAGCAGAGCGGGGGCGGCAGATACGCAGTATTTT.

This clonotype was counted at least ten times. This rearrangement joins TRBV3-1 to TRBJ2-2, with a possible D match to TRBD2 (5 bases). Germline V CDR1 and CDR2: LGHDT, YNNKEL (reference sequence). V lost 0 bases and J 4 bases, leaving 9 bases between the germline ends. CDR3 length: 15 amino acids. The CDR3 sequence is CASSQDRSGTGELFF. CDR3 bases: TGTGCCAGCAGCCAAGATCGAAGCGGCACCGGGGAGCTGTTTTTT.